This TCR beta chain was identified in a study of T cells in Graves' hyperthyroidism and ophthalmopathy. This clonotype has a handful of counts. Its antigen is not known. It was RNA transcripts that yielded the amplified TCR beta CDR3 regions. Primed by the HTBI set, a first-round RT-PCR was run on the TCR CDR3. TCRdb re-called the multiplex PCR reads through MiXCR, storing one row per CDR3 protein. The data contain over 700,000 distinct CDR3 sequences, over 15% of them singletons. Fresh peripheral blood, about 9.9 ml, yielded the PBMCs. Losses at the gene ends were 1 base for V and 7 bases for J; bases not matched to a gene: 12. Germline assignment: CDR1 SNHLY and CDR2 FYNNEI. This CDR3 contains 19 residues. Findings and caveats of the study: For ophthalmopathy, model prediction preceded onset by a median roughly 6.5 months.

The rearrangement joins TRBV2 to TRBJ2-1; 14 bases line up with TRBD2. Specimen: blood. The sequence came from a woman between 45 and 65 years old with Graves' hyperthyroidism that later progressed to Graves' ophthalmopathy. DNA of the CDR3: TGTGCCAGCAGTGAAGATGGCCCCCCGACTAGCGGGGGGGCAAATGAGCAGTTCTTC. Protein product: CASSEDGPPTSGGANEQFF.